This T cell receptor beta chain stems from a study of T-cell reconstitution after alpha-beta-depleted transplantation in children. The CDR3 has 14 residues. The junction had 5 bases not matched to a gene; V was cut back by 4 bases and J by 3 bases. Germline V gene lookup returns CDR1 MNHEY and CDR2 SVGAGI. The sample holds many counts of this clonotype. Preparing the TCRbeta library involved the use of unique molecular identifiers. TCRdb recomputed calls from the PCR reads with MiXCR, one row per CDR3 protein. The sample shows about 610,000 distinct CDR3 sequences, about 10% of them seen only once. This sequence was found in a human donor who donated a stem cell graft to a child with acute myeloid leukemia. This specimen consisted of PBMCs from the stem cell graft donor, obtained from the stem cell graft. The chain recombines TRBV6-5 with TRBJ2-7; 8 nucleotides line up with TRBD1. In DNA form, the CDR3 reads TGTGCCAGCAGTTGGACAGGGAAACGCTACGAGCAGTACTTC. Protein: CASSWTGKRYEQYF.